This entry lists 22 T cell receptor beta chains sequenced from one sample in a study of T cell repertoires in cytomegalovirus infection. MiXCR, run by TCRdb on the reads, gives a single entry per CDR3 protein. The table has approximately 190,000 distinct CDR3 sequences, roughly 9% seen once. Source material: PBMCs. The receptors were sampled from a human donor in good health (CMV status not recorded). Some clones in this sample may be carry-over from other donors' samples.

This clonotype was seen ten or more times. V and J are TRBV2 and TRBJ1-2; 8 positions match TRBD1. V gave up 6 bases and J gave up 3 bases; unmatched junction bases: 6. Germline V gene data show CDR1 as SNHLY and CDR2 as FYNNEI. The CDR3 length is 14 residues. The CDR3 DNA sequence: TGTGCCAGCAGACAGGGGGACGTCGACTATGGCTACACCTTC. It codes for CASRQGDVDYGYTF.

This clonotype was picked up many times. DNA of the CDR3: TGTGCCAGCAGGCCTATTCCCGGGACTAGCGAAAATGAGCAGTTCTTC. Its protein is CASRPIPGTSENEQFF. The chain links TRBV28 to TRBJ2-1; 10 bases are shared with TRBD2. The V and J ends lost 6 bases and 7 bases, in that order; junction bases with no gene match: 12. Germline V gene sequence: CDR1 MDHEN, CDR2 SYDVKM. CDR3 length equals 16 residues.

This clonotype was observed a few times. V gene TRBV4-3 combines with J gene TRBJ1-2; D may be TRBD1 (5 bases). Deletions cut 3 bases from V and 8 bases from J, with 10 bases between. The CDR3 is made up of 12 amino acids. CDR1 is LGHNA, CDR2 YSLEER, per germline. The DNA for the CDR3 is TGCGCCAGCAGCCAGGGACCTGGGGGCTACACCTTC. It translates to CASSQGPGGYTF.

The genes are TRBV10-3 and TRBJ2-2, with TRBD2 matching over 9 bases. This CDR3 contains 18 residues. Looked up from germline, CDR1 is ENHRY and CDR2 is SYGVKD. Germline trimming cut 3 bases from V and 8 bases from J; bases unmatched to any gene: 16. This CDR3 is CAISDRTGGRVNAGELFF. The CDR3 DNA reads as TGTGCCATCAGTGACCGGACAGGCGGGAGGGTGAATGCTGGGGAGCTGTTTTTT.

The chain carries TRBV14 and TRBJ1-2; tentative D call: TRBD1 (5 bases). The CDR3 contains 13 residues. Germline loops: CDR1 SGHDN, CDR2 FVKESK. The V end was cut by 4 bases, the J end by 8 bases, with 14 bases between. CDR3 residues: CASSLPARGGYTF. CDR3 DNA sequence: TGTGCCAGCAGCCTGCCAGCCCGGGGGGGCTACACCTTC. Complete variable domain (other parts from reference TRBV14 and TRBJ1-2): EAGVTQFPSHSVIEKGQTVTLRCDPISGHDNLYWYRRVMGKEIKFLLHFVKESKQDESGMPNNRFLAERTGGTYSTLKVQPAELEDSGVYFCASSLPARGGYTFGSGTRLTVV.

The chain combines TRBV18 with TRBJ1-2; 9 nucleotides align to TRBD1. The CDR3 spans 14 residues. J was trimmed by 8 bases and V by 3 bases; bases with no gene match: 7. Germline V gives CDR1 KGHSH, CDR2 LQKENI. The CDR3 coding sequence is TGTGCCAGCTCACCTCGACAGGGGGACGCCGGCTACACCTTC. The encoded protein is CASSPRQGDAGYTF. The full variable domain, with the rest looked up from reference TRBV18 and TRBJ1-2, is NAGVMQNPRHLVRRRGQEARLRCSPMKGHSHVYWYRQLPEEGLKFMVYLQKENIIDESGMPKERFSAEFPKEGPSILRIQQVVRGDSAAYFCASSPRQGDAGYTFGSGTRLTVV.

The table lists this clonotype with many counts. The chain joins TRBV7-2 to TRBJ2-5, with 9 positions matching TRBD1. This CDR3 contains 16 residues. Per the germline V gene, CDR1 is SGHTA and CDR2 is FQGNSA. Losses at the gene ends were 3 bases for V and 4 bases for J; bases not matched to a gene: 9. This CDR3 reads CASSFTGTGIGETQYF. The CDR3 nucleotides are TGTGCCAGCAGCTTCACCGGGACAGGGATAGGAGAGACCCAGTACTTC.

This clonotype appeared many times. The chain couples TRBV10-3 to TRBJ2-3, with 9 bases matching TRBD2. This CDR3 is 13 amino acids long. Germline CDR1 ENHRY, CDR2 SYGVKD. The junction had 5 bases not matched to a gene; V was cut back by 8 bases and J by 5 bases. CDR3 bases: TGTGCCATCGAGGATAGCGGGAGAGATACGCAGTATTTT. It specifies CAIEDSGRDTQYF.

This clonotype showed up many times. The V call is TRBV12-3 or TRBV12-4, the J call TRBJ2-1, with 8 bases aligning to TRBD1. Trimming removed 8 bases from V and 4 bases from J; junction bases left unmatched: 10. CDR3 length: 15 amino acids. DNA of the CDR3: TGTGCCAGCGATAATCCAGGGGGCGGTTACAATGAGCAGTTCTTC. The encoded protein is CASDNPGGGYNEQFF.

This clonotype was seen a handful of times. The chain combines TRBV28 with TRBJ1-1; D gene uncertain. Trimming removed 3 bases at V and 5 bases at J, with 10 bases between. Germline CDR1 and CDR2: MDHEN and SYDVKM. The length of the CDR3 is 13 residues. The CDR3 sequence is CASSLIEGTEAFF. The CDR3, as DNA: TGTGCCAGCAGTTTGATTGAAGGGACTGAAGCTTTCTTT.

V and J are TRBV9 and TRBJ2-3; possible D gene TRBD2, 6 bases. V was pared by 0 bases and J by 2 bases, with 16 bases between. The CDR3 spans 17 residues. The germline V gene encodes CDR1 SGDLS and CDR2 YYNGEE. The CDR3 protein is CASSVANAVAATDTQYF. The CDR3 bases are TGTGCCAGCAGCGTAGCTAATGCGGTAGCGGCCACAGATACGCAGTATTTT.

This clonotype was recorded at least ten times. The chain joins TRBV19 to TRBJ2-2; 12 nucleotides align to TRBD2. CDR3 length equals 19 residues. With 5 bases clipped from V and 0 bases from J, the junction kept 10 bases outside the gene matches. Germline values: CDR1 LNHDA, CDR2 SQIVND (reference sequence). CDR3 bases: TGTGCCAGTAGTCCCAGGACTAGCGGGATTCTTCCGAACACCGGGGAGCTGTTTTTT. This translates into CASSPRTSGILPNTGELFF.

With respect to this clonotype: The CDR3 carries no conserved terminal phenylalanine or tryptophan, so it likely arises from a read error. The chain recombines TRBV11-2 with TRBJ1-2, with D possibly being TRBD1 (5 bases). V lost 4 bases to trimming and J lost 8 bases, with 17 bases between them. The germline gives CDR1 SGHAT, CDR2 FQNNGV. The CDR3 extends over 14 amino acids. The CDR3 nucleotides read TGTGCCAGCAGCTCCGACAGTCGGGTCTGGGGCTACACCTGC. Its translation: CASSSDSRVWGYTC.

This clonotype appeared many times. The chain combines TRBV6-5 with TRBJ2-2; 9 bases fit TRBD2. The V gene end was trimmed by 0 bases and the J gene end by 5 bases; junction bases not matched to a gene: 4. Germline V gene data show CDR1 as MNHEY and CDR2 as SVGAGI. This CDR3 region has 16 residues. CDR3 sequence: CASSYSSSGDTGELFF. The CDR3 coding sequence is TGTGCCAGCAGTTACTCGTCTAGCGGGGATACCGGGGAGCTGTTTTTT.

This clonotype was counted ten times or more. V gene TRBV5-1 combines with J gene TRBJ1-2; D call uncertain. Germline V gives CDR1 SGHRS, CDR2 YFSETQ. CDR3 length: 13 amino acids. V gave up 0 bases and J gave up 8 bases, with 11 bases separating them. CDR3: CASSLDPPSGYTF. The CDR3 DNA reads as TGCGCCAGCAGCTTGGACCCGCCTTCCGGCTACACCTTC.

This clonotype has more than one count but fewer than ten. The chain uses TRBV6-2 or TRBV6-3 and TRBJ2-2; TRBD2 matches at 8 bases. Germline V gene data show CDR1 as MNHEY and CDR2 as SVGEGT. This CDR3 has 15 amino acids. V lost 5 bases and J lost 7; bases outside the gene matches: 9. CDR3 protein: CASSPLRGGIGELFF. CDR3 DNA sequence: TGTGCCAGCAGTCCCCTCCGGGGGGGCATCGGGGAGCTGTTTTTT.

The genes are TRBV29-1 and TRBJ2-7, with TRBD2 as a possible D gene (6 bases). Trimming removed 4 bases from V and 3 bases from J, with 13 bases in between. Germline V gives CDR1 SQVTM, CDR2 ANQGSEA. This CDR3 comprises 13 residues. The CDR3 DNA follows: TGCAGCGTTGCAAGGGGACTCAACTACGAGCAGTACTTC. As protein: CSVARGLNYEQYF.

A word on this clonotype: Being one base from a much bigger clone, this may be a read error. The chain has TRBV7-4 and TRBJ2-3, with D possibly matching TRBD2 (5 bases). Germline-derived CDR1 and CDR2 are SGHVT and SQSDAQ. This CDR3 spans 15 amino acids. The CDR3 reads CASRATRASTDMQYF. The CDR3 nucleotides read TGTGCCAGCAGGGCGACAAGAGCTAGCACAGATATGCAGTATTTT.

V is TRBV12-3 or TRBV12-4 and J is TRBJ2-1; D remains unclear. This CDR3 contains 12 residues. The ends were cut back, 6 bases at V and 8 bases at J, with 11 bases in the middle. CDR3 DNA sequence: TGTGCCAGCAGACCGCTCGGAGATGAGCAGTTCTTC. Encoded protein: CASRPLGDEQFF.

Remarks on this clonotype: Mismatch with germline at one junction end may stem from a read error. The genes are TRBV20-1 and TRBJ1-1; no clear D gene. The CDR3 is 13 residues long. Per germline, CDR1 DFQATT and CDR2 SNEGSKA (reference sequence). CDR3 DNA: TGCAGTGCTAGAGACCGACTGAACGCTGAAGCTTTCTTT. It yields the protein CSARDRLNAEAFF.

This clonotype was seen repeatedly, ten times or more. The CDR3 sequence: CASRPGLALVNEQFF. The CDR3 region has the DNA TGTGCCAGCAGACCCGGACTAGCTTTAGTCAATGAGCAGTTCTTC. The chain uses TRBV12-3 or TRBV12-4 and TRBJ2-1, with TRBD2 matching 8 bases. The J segment lost 6 bases and the V segment lost 6 bases, leaving 10 bases of the junction unmatched. The CDR3 length is 15 residues.

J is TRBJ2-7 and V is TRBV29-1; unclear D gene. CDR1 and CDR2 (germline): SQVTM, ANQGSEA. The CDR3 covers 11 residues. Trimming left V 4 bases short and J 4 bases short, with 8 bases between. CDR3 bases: TGCAGCGTTGTCATGGGGTACGAGCAGTACTTC. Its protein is CSVVMGYEQYF.